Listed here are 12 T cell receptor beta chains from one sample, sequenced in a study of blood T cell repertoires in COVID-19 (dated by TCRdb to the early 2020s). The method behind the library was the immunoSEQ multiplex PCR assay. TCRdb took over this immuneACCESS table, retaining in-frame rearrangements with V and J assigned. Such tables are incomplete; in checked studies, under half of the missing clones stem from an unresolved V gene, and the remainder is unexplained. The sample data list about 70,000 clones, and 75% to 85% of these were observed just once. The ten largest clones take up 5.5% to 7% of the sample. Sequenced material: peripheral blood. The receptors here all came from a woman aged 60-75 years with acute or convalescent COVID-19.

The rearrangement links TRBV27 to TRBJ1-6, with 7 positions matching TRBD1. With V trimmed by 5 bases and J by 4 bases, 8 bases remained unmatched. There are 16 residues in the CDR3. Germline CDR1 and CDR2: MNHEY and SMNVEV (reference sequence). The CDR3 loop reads CASSPVSTGYNSPLHF. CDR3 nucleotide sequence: TGTGCCAGCAGTCCAGTCTCGACAGGGTATAATTCACCCCTCCACTTT.

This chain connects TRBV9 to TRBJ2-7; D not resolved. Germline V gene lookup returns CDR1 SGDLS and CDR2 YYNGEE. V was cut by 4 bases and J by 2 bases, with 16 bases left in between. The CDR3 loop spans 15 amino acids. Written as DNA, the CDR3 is TGTGCCAGCAGCCCAACTCAGGTAACAGCCTACGAGCAGTACTTC. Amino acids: CASSPTQVTAYEQYF.

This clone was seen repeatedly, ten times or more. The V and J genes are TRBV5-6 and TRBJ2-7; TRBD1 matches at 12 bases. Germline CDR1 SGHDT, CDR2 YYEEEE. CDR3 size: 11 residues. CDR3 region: CASSLGGQGAV. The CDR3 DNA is TGTGCCAGCAGCTTAGGGGGACAGGGGGCGGTC.

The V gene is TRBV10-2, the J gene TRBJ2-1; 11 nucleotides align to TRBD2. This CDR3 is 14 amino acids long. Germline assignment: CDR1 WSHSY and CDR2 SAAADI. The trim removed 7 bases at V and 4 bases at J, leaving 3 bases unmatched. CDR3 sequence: CASTLAGEYNEQFF. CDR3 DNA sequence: TGCGCCAGCACACTAGCGGGAGAATACAATGAGCAGTTCTTC.

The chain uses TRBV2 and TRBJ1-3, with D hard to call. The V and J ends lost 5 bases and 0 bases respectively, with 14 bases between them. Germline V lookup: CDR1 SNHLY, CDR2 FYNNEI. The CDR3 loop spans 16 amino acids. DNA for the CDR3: TGTGCCAGCAGTTACAGAGACCCTGACTCTGGAAACACCATATATTTT. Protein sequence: CASSYRDPDSGNTIYF.

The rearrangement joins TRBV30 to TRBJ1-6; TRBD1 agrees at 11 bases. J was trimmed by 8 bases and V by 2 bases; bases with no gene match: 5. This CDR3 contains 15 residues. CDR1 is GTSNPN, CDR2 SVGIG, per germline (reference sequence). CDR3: CAWSTSGQGDSPLHF. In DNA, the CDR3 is TGTGCCTGGAGTACCTCGGGACAGGGGGATTCACCCCTCCACTTT.

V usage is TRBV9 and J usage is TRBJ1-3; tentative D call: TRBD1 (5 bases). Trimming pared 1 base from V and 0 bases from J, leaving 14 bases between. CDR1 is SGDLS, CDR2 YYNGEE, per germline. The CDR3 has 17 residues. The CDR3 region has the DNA TGTGCCAGCAGCGTAATTCCTGGGGGGAGCTCTGGAAACACCATATATTTT. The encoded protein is CASSVIPGGSSGNTIYF.

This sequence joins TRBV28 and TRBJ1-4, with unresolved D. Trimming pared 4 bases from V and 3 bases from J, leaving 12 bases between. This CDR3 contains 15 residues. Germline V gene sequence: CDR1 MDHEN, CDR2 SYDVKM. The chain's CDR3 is CASSYMAVANEKLFF. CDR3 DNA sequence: TGTGCCAGCAGTTATATGGCAGTTGCTAATGAAAAACTGTTTTTT.

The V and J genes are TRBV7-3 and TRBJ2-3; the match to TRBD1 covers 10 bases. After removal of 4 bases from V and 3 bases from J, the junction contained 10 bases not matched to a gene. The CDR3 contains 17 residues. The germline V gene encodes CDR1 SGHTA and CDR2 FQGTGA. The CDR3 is CASSSAGTGVGTDTQYF. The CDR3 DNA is TGTGCCAGCAGCTCGGCCGGGACAGGGGTGGGGACAGATACGCAGTATTTT.

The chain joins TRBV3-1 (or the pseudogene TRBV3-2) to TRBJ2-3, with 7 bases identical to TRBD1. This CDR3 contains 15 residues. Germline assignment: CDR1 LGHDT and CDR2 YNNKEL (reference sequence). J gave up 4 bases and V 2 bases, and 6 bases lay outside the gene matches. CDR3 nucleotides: TGTGCCAGCAGCCAAATGGCCAGGGGGTCAGATACGCAGTATTTT. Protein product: CASSQMARGSDTQYF.

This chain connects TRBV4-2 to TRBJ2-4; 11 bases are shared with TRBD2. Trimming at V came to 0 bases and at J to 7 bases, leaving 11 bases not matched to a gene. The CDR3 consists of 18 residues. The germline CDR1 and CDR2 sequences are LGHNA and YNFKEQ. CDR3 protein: CASSQELAGDQMENIQYF. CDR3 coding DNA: TGTGCCAGCAGCCAAGAACTAGCGGGGGATCAAATGGAGAACATTCAGTACTTC.

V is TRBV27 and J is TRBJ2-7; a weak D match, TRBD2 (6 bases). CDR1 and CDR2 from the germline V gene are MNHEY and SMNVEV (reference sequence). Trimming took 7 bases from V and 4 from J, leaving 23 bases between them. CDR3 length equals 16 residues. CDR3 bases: TGTGCCAGCACTCTGCGGGGCAGGGCCAATCCTTACGAGCAGTACTTC. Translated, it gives CASTLRGRANPYEQYF.